This T cell receptor (beta chain) was sequenced for a study of shared clonotypes between healthy human individuals (TCRdb year 2020). Regarding the research as a whole: The cohort included three men and a couple of women between 18 and 49 years of age. For each donor, CD4 naive and CD4 memory were each run on three plates, CD8 naive on two plates, and CD8 memory on one plate. To estimate repertoire size and how much clonotypes are shared between individuals, the study performed deep sequencing of blood TCR repertoires from five healthy adults. To increase sequencing depth and limit assay-specific biases, different laboratories used diverse techniques to prepare libraries and sequence TCR repertoires. Between about 0.85 and 8.9 billion PBMCs per donor were obtained by leukapheresis.

V loses 3 bases at its end and J loses 4 bases; junction bases beyond the gene matches: 10. CDR3 length: 16 amino acids, cysteine to phenylalanine. The retained sequence is limited to the CDR3, 48 bases, with the frame set at the first base. The germline V gene (reference sequence) sets CDR1 to GTSNPN and CDR2 to SVGIG. Using the deep immunoSEQ assay, multiplex PCR amplified TCR CDR3 regions from genomic DNA. Extracted genomic DNA from each cell subset was spread evenly across all wells of several immunoSEQ 96-well plates, with each plate serving as a replicate. For sorted subsets, each replicate PCR was loaded with about 0.2 ug genomic DNA, equivalent to roughly 30,000 T cell genomes. Purified libraries were measured with a Qubit 3.0 fluorometer, size-checked on a Bioanalyzer 2100, and measured again with the KAPA Library Quantification kit. A separate single-read 150-cycle Illumina NextSeq 550 flow cell was used to sequence each immunoSEQ 96-well plate. On the study's bioinformatics: Because the immunoSEQ output held only junctional sequences and lacked quality scores, the filtering could not match the filtering applied to full-length reads. Sequences were annotated with PyIR, a Python wrapper for IgBLAST v1.9, and V/J genes and CDR3 were assigned using IMGT germline references. Reads were removed for weak V/J assignments (E-value above 1e-6), missing CDR3, stop codons, out-of-frame junctions, or ambiguous translated residues. V3J clonotypes were defined as sequences sharing an identical inferred V gene, J gene, and CDR3 amino acid sequence. Percentage overlap between repertoires was computed as shared unique clonotypes divided by the size of the smaller repertoire. RTK rarefaction, the Chao1 estimator, and Recon v2.1 estimates of unobserved clonotypes were used to assess repertoire richness. Generation probabilities for all TCRbeta clonotypes obtained by the gDNA method from four donors were computed using OLGA. TCRdb retrieved this table from immuneACCESS and kept in-frame rearrangements only. Not all clones are present; in checked studies, unresolved V genes account for under half, and no reason is known for the remainder. V and J calls and clone size are those listed in that table; D and trimming were worked out from the DNA. The sample includes fewer than 3 million clones, with roughly 90% observed a single time. Of the sample, around 0.35% is held by the ten largest clones.

The donors were healthy, HIV-negative adults with no recently reported acute infections or vaccinations. Only Caucasian adults living in Nashville, Tennessee, USA were represented among the donors. CD4+ T cells were enriched by magnetic negative selection; naive cells were then positively selected on CD45RA, and the negative fraction formed the memory subset. Blood was obtained by leukapheresis, after which PBMCs were separated by Ficoll-Histopaque density gradient centrifugation and cryopreserved in liquid nitrogen vapor phase. Purity and quantity of every magnetically sorted T cell population were checked by analytical flow cytometry. Each sorted fraction had its genomic DNA isolated and then quantified by UV absorbance on a Nanodrop 2000c. Results the study describes overall, beyond this receptor: Because the study included only a small number of donors, the genetic and exposure-history diversity represented was limited. Even with the large sequencing depth, rarefaction of the sorted-subset datasets indicated that sequencing was incomplete. Naive subsets generally had larger estimated clonotype richness than memory subsets did. Sampling was limited to blood, and TCR repertoires in tissue likely differ from TCR repertoires in blood. Clonotypes shared by all four sorted-subset donors showed higher generation probabilities than non-shared clonotypes. Across a handful of donors, about 5.2% of naive CD4, 3% to 3.5% of naive CD8, roughly 2.2% of memory CD4, and 0.4% of memory CD8 clonotypes were shared. Based on pairwise subsampling, the degree of clonotype sharing among donors was expected to be affected by sequencing depth.

Turning to this clone: Its antigen is currently not known. The sample holds no much larger clone one base away, and base qualities are not on file.

Recombination joined TRBV30 with TRBJ1-3; 9 central nucleotides agree with TRBD1. The TCR originated in a man between 18 and 35 years old in good health. Some clones in this sample may be carry-over from other donors' samples. Sequences were obtained from naive CD4+ T cells from PBMCs. Explained via the paper, the cell subset or site label denotes: CD45RA+ positively selected. The CDR3 is CAWRDIRTGAGNTIYF. The sequence in DNA is TGTGCCTGGAGGGACATACGGACAGGGGCCGGAAACACCATATATTTT.